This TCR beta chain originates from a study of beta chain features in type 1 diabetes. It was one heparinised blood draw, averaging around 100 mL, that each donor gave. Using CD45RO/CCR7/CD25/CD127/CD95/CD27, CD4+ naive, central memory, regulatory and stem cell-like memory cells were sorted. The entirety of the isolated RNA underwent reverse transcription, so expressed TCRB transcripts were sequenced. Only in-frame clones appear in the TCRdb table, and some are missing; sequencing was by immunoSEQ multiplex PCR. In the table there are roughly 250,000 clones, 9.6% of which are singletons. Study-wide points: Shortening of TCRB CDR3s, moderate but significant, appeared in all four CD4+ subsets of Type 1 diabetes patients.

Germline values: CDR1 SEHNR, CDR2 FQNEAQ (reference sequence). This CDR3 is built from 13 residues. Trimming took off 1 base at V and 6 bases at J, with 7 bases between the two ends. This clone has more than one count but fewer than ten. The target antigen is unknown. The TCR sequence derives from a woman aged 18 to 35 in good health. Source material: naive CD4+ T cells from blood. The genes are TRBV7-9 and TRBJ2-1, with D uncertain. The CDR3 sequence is CASSLVPGNEQFF. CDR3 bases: TGTGCCAGCAGCTTAGTGCCCGGCAATGAGCAGTTCTTC.